This T cell receptor beta chain was sequenced for a study of shared clonotypes between healthy human individuals. Findings of the study overall: In general, naive subsets displayed greater estimated richness than memory subsets did. Enrolling few donors narrowed the genetic and exposure-history diversity that was represented. Rarefaction analysis demonstrated incomplete sorted-subset sequencing notwithstanding large depth.

This clone was seen a single time. Its target is not known. There are 13 residues in the CDR3. CDR1 is SGHRS and CDR2 is YFSETQ in the germline V gene. V lost 7 bases and J lost 5, with 15 bases in between. Clones were sequenced by immunoSEQ multiplex PCR, and TCRdb holds only the in-frame ones, with some missing. The sample shows some 2,500,000 clones, under 95% of them seen only once. This clonotype originated in a man aged 18 to 29 in good health. Some clones in this sample may be carry-over from other donors' samples. The chain carries TRBV5-1 and TRBJ2-5; the D gene could be TRBD1 or TRBD2 (5 bases each). Input material: naive CD4+ T cells from PBMCs. Regarding subset: CD45RA+ positively selected. CDR3 region: CASFGTPGETQYF. CDR3 nucleotides: TGCGCCAGCTTCGGGACCCCAGGGGAGACCCAGTACTTC. The variable domain in full, with the rest retrieved from reference TRBV5-1 and TRBJ2-5, is KAGVTQTPRYLIKTRGQQVTLSCSPISGHRSVSWYQQTPGQGLQFLFEYFSETQRNKGNFPGRFSGRQFSNSRSEMNVSTLELGDSALYLCASFGTPGETQYFGPGTRLLVL.